The next 7 T cell receptor beta chains were all read from a single sample in a study of blood T cell repertoires in COVID-19. The assay was immunoSEQ multiplex PCR, and TCRdb's table has in-frame clones only and misses some. The sample holds 90,000 to 100,000 clones, less than 90% seen once. The specimen was peripheral blood. These TCRs come from a man older than 75 with acute or convalescent COVID-19.

The chain employs TRBV10-1 and TRBJ2-5; 12 bases line up with TRBD1. This CDR3 contains 17 residues. Looked up from germline, CDR1 is WNHNN and CDR2 is SYGVQD (reference sequence). The ends lost 7 bases at V and 3 bases at J; junction bases unmatched: 12. CDR3 sequence (DNA): TGCGCCAGCACAGTTGCCGGGACAGGGGGCCGAAAAGAGACCCAGTACTTC. Protein product: CASTVAGTGGRKETQYF.

The chain employs TRBV11-1 and TRBJ1-5; TRBD1 matches at 9 bases. Trimming removed 5 bases from V and 4 bases from J; junction bases left unmatched: 3. The CDR3 has 14 amino acids. Germline CDR1 SGHAT, CDR2 FQDESV (reference sequence). CDR3 in DNA: TGTGCCAGCAGCCTGACAGGGGGGAATCAGCCCCAGCATTTT. Its protein product is CASSLTGGNQPQHF.

The genes are TRBV18 and TRBJ1-2; tentatively, D is TRBD1 (6 bases). The germline V gene encodes CDR1 KGHSH and CDR2 LQKENI. V was pared by 0 bases and J by 3 bases, with 11 bases between. The CDR3 is made up of 15 amino acids. The CDR3 region has the DNA TGTGCCAGCTCACCACCTCAGGGGTTGGACTATGGCTACACCTTC. It codes for CASSPPQGLDYGYTF. The full variable domain, completed using reference TRBV18 and TRBJ1-2, is NAGVMQNPRHLVRRRGQEARLRCSPMKGHSHVYWYRQLPEEGLKFMVYLQKENIIDESGMPKERFSAEFPKEGPSILRIQQVVRGDSAAYFCASSPPQGLDYGYTFGSGTRLTVV.

The rearrangement joins TRBV7-9 to TRBJ2-1; 8 nucleotides match TRBD2. V was clipped by 5 bases and J by 4 bases; unmatched bases: 4. The CDR3 spans 14 residues. Germline-derived CDR1 and CDR2 are SEHNR and FQNEAQ (reference sequence). The DNA for the CDR3 is TGTGCCAGCAGCCCAGCGGGAGTTTACAATGAGCAGTTCTTC. Amino acids: CASSPAGVYNEQFF.

The chain uses TRBV21-1 and TRBJ2-2; the D call TRBD1 from the table was never checked on the DNA. TRBV21-1 is noted as a pseudogene. CDR3 length equals 17 residues. The CDR3 DNA reads as TGTGCCAGCAGCATAACACCGGGACAGGGTATGTCCGGGGAGCTGTTTTTT. Its protein product is CASSITPGQGMSGELFF.

The chain joins TRBV19 to TRBJ2-1; 9 bases are a match to TRBD1. V shed 4 bases, J shed 8 bases, and the junction held 6 bases outside the gene matches. Germline loops: CDR1 LNHDA, CDR2 SQIVND (reference sequence). This CDR3 comprises 14 residues. Here the CDR3 DNA reads TGTGCCAGTAGTAGGGGGGGACAGGGCGATGAGCAGTTCTTC. It is translated as CASSRGGQGDEQFF. Supplemented by reference TRBV19 and TRBJ2-1, the full variable domain reads DGGITQSPKYLFRKEGQNVTLSCEQNLNHDAMYWYRQDPGQGLRLIYYSQIVNDFQKGDIAEGYSVSREKKESFPLTVTSAQKNPTAFYLCASSRGGQGDEQFFGPGTRLTVL.

This chain joins TRBV9 and TRBJ2-2; 7 bases are a match to TRBD1. V was clipped by 3 bases and J by 6 bases; unmatched bases: 11. This CDR3 has 16 residues. Germline V lookup: CDR1 SGDLS, CDR2 YYNGEE. The CDR3 DNA sequence: TGTGCCAGCAGCGGAAGGGTAAACAGGGGCCCCGGGGAGCTGTTTTTT. It encodes CASSGRVNRGPGELFF.